These 28 T cell receptor beta chains originate from one sample sequenced in a study of CD8 T cells in ankylosing spondylitis. Each CDR3 protein gets one entry after TCRdb re-called the 5' RACE reads with MiXCR. In the table there are about 140,000 distinct CDR3 sequences, about 7% of which are singletons. Sequences were obtained from blood, either unsorted or a sorted T cell fraction (not recorded which). The receptors shown here come from a female donor with ankylosing spondylitis or in good health (not recorded which).

This clonotype was counted many times. This rearrangement joins TRBV4-2 to TRBJ1-5, with TRBD1 identical over 9 bases. The CDR3 runs 17 residues. Germline CDR1 LGHNA, CDR2 YNFKEQ. The V gene end was trimmed by 4 bases and the J gene end by 3 bases; junction bases not matched to a gene: 10. CDR3 sequence (DNA): TGTGCCAGCAGCCTGGAAGTGGGACAGGGCTACAATCAGCCCCAGCATTTT. It encodes CASSLEVGQGYNQPQHF.

This clonotype occurred many times. The CDR3 reads CASSVDHGNYGYTF. The DNA of the CDR3 is TGTGCCAGCAGCGTAGATCACGGCAACTATGGCTACACCTTC. This chain connects TRBV9 to TRBJ1-2, with D hard to call. Trimming stripped 0 bases from V and 2 bases from J, with 8 bases between. This CDR3 is built from 14 residues. CDR1 is SGDLS, CDR2 YYNGEE, per germline.

This chain joins TRBV7-9 and TRBJ2-2; 7 bases line up with TRBD1. Germline CDR1 is SEHNR and CDR2 is FQNEAQ (reference sequence). V was clipped by 6 bases and J by 4 bases; unmatched bases: 11. The CDR3 extends over 16 amino acids. The CDR3 sequence is CASRSTGTVFTGELFF. In nucleotides, the CDR3 is TGTGCCAGCAGGTCTACCGGGACAGTTTTCACCGGGGAGCTGTTTTTT.

At least ten counts were recorded for this clonotype. The V call is TRBV20-1, the J call TRBJ2-1; D unresolved. V lost 0 bases to trimming and J lost 3 bases, with 12 bases between them. CDR1 and CDR2 from the germline V gene are DFQATT and SNEGSKA (reference sequence). The CDR3 is made up of 15 amino acids. The CDR3 loop is CSARDKRTIYNEQFF. CDR3 nucleotides: TGCAGTGCTAGAGATAAGAGGACCATCTACAATGAGCAGTTCTTC.

This clonotype was recorded many times. V and J are TRBV29-1 and TRBJ1-2; 8 bases align to TRBD1. This CDR3 region has 13 residues. V shed 4 bases, J shed 7 bases, and the junction held 8 bases outside the gene matches. Germline V gene lookup returns CDR1 SQVTM and CDR2 ANQGSEA. The CDR3 region is CSVGRTGSLGYTF. In nucleotides, the CDR3 is TGCAGCGTTGGGCGGACAGGGTCTCTTGGCTACACCTTC.

The table lists this clonotype with many counts. The J gene is TRBJ1-1, the V gene TRBV7-9; D unresolved. Looked up from germline, CDR1 is SEHNR and CDR2 is FQNEAQ (reference sequence). V gave up 7 bases and J gave up 1 base, with 13 bases separating them. The CDR3 covers 14 residues. The CDR3 bases are TGTGCCAGCAAGATACCGGGAGCGAACACTGAAGCTTTCTTT. This codes for CASKIPGANTEAFF. Filled out from reference TRBV7-9 and TRBJ1-1, the complete variable domain reads DTGVSQNPRHKITKRGQNVTFRCDPISEHNRLYWYRQTLGQGPEFLTYFQNEAQLEKSRLLSDRFSAERPKGSFSTLEIQRTEQGDSAMYLCASKIPGANTEAFFGQGTRLTVV.

This clonotype showed up many times. The chain uses TRBV4-3 and TRBJ2-2; D ambiguous. The CDR3 is made up of 14 amino acids. The V end lost 4 bases, the J end lost 6 bases, and 12 bases lay between the germline ends. The germline CDR1 and CDR2 sequences are LGHNA and YSLEER. The CDR3 sequence: CASSPPIPAGELFF. The CDR3 DNA is TGCGCCAGCAGCCCCCCGATCCCCGCCGGGGAGCTGTTTTTT.

This clonotype was seen ten or more times. The chain uses TRBV12-3 or TRBV12-4 and TRBJ1-5; no reliable D call. The CDR3 runs to 16 residues. Trimming stripped 5 bases from V and 2 bases from J, with 16 bases between. The CDR3, as DNA: TGTGCCAGCAGTCGAAAAGAAGGGTCCGGCAATCAGCCCCAGCATTTT. This gives the protein CASSRKEGSGNQPQHF.

This clonotype appeared a few times. This chain links TRBV18 with TRBJ2-7; maybe TRBD2 (6 bases). The V gene lost 0 bases and the J gene lost 2 bases, with 11 bases spanning the gap. Germline assignment: CDR1 KGHSH and CDR2 LQKENI. The CDR3 contains 15 residues. The CDR3 loop is CASSPPAGITYEQYF. CDR3 sequence (DNA): TGTGCCAGCTCACCACCAGCGGGTATCACCTACGAGCAGTACTTC.

The sample holds many counts of this clonotype. The chain combines TRBV6-2 or TRBV6-3 with TRBJ2-3, with D perhaps matching TRBD1 or TRBD2 (6 bases each). The germline V gene has CDR1 MNHEY and CDR2 SVGEGT. V was pared by 1 base and J by 5 bases, with 10 bases between. This CDR3 region has 14 residues. The CDR3: CASSYYEGGDTQYF. In nucleotides, the CDR3 is TGTGCCAGCAGTTACTATGAGGGGGGAGATACGCAGTATTTT.

J is TRBJ2-7 and V is TRBV5-1, with D perhaps TRBD2 (6 bases). This CDR3 contains 11 residues. V shed 7 bases and J shed 5 bases, with 10 bases lying between them. Germline V gene lookup returns CDR1 SGHRS and CDR2 YFSETQ. CDR3 protein: CASGGGDEQYF. The CDR3, as DNA: TGCGCCAGCGGCGGCGGGGACGAGCAGTACTTC.

The chain couples TRBV19 to TRBJ1-1, with a weak D call TRBD1 (5 bases). The CDR3 is 14 amino acids. Germline CDR1 and CDR2: LNHDA and SQIVND (reference sequence). Deletions cut 10 bases from V and 1 base from J, with 16 bases between. The CDR3 DNA reads TGTGCCACCCGTCGCGGCAGGGAGAACACTGAAGCTTTCTTT. The encoded protein is CATRRGRENTEAFF.

The V gene is TRBV28, the J gene TRBJ2-5, with a possible D match to TRBD2 (5 bases). The CDR3 has 13 residues. Looked up from germline, CDR1 is MDHEN and CDR2 is SYDVKM. Trimming shortened V by 7 bases and J by 1 base, and 10 bases separated the two germline ends. CDR3 DNA sequence: TGTGCCAGCACCAACGGAGGCCAAGAGACCCAGTACTTC. Translating gives CASTNGGQETQYF.

The V call is TRBV6-1, the J call TRBJ2-3, with 10 bases matching TRBD1. The CDR3 length is 14 residues. Germline V lookup: CDR1 MNHNS, CDR2 SASEGT. Trimming at V came to 10 bases and at J to 7 bases, leaving 11 bases not matched to a gene. Written as DNA, the CDR3 is TGTGCCACCCGCCGGGACAGGGGCACGAATACGCAGTATTTT. Its translation: CATRRDRGTNTQYF.

This clonotype was counted ten times or more. The gene calls are TRBV20-1 and TRBJ1-1; D remains ambiguous. CDR3 length equals 13 residues. Germline lookup yields CDR1 DFQATT and CDR2 SNEGSKA (reference sequence). The CDR3 is CSWAFGRSTEAFF. CDR3 in DNA: TGCAGCTGGGCCTTCGGTAGGTCCACTGAAGCTTTCTTT.

The V and J genes are TRBV29-1 and TRBJ2-6; 11 nucleotides agree with TRBD1. This CDR3 has 17 amino acids. V was pared by 6 bases and J by 0 bases, with 7 bases of the junction left unmatched. CDR1 and CDR2 (germline): SQVTM, ANQGSEA. The CDR3 DNA follows: TGCAGCGTAGAGCGGACAGGGGGCCCCTCTGGGGCCAACGTCCTGACTTTC. Its translation: CSVERTGGPSGANVLTF.

In its sample, this clonotype was seen many times. In DNA, the CDR3 is TGCAGTGCTAGAGATCAAGGGGGAGAGCAGTACTTC. Amino acid sequence: CSARDQGGEQYF. The chain carries TRBV20-1 and TRBJ2-7, with D perhaps TRBD1 (6 bases). The ends were cut back, 0 bases at V and 7 bases at J, with 10 bases in the middle. The CDR3 has 12 amino acids. Germline CDR1 reads DFQATT; CDR2 reads SNEGSKA (reference sequence).

This clonotype was observed at least ten times. A junction boundary mismatches the germline segment, possibly from a read error. The rearrangement joins TRBV7-7 to TRBJ1-4; 7 bases fit TRBD1. Per the germline V gene, CDR1 is SSHAT and CDR2 is FNYEAQ (reference sequence). The CDR3 runs to 14 residues. The CDR3 region is CASSPGRGNEKLFF. The CDR3 DNA reads as TGTGCTAGCAGCCCTGGCAGGGGGAATGAAAAACTGTTTTTT.

This clonotype appeared many times. V and J are TRBV10-3 and TRBJ2-5; 8 nucleotides line up with TRBD2. The CDR3 covers 16 residues. Germline-derived CDR1 and CDR2 are ENHRY and SYGVKD. V dropped 2 bases and J dropped 0; count of bases not matched to a gene: 5. CDR3 protein: CAISERSSGYQETQYF. CDR3 sequence (DNA): TGTGCCATCAGTGAGAGGTCTAGCGGGTACCAAGAGACCCAGTACTTC.

This clonotype was seen many times. The CDR3 coding sequence is TGTGCCAGCAGCACGACAGACTCTGGAAACACCATATATTTT. It yields the protein CASSTTDSGNTIYF. The chain has TRBV12-3 or TRBV12-4 and TRBJ1-3, with D possibly being TRBD1 (5 bases). The CDR3 is made up of 14 amino acids. Deletions cut 6 bases from V and 0 bases from J, with 9 bases between.

The sample holds many counts of this clonotype. The chain carries TRBV12-3 or TRBV12-4 and TRBJ1-4, with a tentative D call TRBD1 (6 bases). There are 14 residues in the CDR3. V lost 5 bases to trimming and J lost 10 bases, with 17 bases between them. The CDR3 loop reads CASSPGQPQGKLFF. The CDR3 coding sequence is TGTGCCAGCAGTCCCGGACAGCCCCAGGGAAAACTGTTTTTT.

This clonotype was counted only a few times. The chain is built from TRBV6-5 and TRBJ2-5; D may be TRBD1 (6 bases). The CDR3 is made up of 15 amino acids. Trimming cost V 0 bases and J 4 bases, with 12 bases left between them. CDR1 MNHEY and CDR2 SVGAGI come from the germline V gene. CDR3: CASSYSAGAPETQYF. CDR3 DNA: TGTGCCAGCAGTTACTCTGCAGGGGCCCCAGAGACCCAGTACTTC.

This clonotype appeared many times. The chain carries TRBV30 and TRBJ1-5, with D hard to call. Trimming left V 7 bases short and J 0 bases short, with 10 bases between. The CDR3 sequence is 13 residues long. In germline, CDR1 is GTSNPN, CDR2 SVGIG (reference sequence). The chain's CDR3 is CAFSGSSNQPQHF. The CDR3 region has the DNA TGTGCCTTCTCGGGGTCTAGCAATCAGCCCCAGCATTTT.

This clonotype was seen at least ten times. A junction boundary mismatches the germline segment, possibly from a read error. This chain links TRBV20-1 with TRBJ2-7; 9 bases fit TRBD1. CDR3 length equals 12 residues. Per germline, CDR1 DFQATT and CDR2 SNEGSKA (reference sequence). CDR3 amino acids: CSARDRAPISFF. In DNA, the CDR3 is TGCAGTGCCCGGGACAGGGCTCCAATCTCCTTCTTC.

This clonotype was seen at least ten times. The genes are TRBV15 and TRBJ2-3, with 11 bases lining up with TRBD1. The germline V gene has CDR1 LNHNV and CDR2 YYDKDF (reference sequence). This CDR3 region has 16 residues. J lost 2 bases, V lost 7 bases, and 8 bases had no gene match. This CDR3 reads CATTRTGQGATDTQYF. The DNA of the CDR3 is TGTGCCACCACCCGTACTGGACAGGGGGCCACAGATACGCAGTATTTT.

This clonotype occurred once. Being one base from a much bigger clone, this may be a read error. The chain combines TRBV19 with TRBJ1-5, with TRBD1 as a possible D gene (5 bases). The CDR3 runs to 15 residues. Germline V gene data show CDR1 as LNHDA and CDR2 as SQIVND (reference sequence). The CDR3 DNA follows: TGTGCCAGTAGTATGAGGGTATGGGGCAATCCGCCCCAGCATTTT. Its protein is CASSMRVWGNPPQHF.

The CDR3, as DNA: TGCGCCAGCAGCTTGGCCGTCGACAGCCTCCAAGAGACCCAGTACTTC. It translates to CASSLAVDSLQETQYF. The rearrangement joins TRBV5-1 to TRBJ2-5; D perhaps matches TRBD1 (5 bases). Deletions cut 0 bases from V and 1 base from J, with 13 bases between. The V gene's germline CDR1 is SGHRS and CDR2 YFSETQ. CDR3 size: 16 residues.

This clonotype came up many times. The chain carries TRBV20-1 and TRBJ1-2; D gene uncertain. The germline V and J ends were trimmed by 3 bases and 2 bases, with 13 bases remaining between them. This CDR3 contains 14 residues. Germline-derived CDR1 and CDR2 are DFQATT and SNEGSKA (reference sequence). CDR3 region: CSARPLTPNYGYTF. Here the CDR3 DNA reads TGCAGTGCTAGGCCCTTAACCCCAAACTATGGCTACACCTTC.